One and the same sample provided the 17 T cell receptor beta chains below, sequenced in a study of T cell changes during pregnancy in multiple sclerosis. Here immunoSEQ multiplex PCR was the method, and the copy in TCRdb shows in-frame clones only, minus some. This table has 40,000 to 50,000 clones, approximately 92% appearing once. This sample comprised CD8+ T cells from peripheral blood mononuclear cells, obtained after pregnancy. These receptors were taken from a female donor with multiple sclerosis, enrolled in a pregnancy study.

A note on this clone: At the DNA level, this CDR3 is encoded by other sequences in the same sample as well. The rearrangement links TRBV4-1 to TRBJ1-1; 8 bases agree with TRBD1. From germline, CDR1 is MGHRA and CDR2 YSYEKL. Trimming at V came to 3 bases and at J to 1 base, leaving 16 bases not matched to a gene. The CDR3 runs to 19 residues. The CDR3 is CASSHIPGQGAYENTEAFF. The CDR3 nucleotides read TGCGCCAGCAGCCACATCCCCGGGCAGGGGGCCTATGAGAACACTGAAGCTTTCTTT.

The chain combines TRBV13 with TRBJ2-3, with 14 bases that match TRBD2. The germline CDR1 and CDR2 sequences are PRHDT and FYEKMQ (reference sequence). The length of the CDR3 is 16 residues. V was pared by 5 bases and J by 3 bases, with 4 bases of the junction left unmatched. This chain's CDR3 is CASSGLAGGGTDTQYF. The CDR3 DNA reads as TGTGCCAGCAGCGGACTAGCGGGAGGAGGGACAGATACGCAGTATTTT.

This clone occurred many times. The rearrangement links TRBV4-3 to TRBJ2-1; 9 nucleotides align to TRBD2. CDR3 size: 21 residues. Germline V gene lookup returns CDR1 LGHNA and CDR2 YSLEER. J was trimmed by 3 bases and V by 0 bases; bases with no gene match: 18. The CDR3 reads CASSQDVIRRAGGAGYNEQFF. The DNA for the CDR3 is TGCGCCAGCAGCCAAGATGTGATACGGAGGGCGGGGGGGGCCGGCTACAATGAGCAGTTCTTC.

This sequence joins TRBV19 and TRBJ2-4; D is possibly TRBD2 (5 bases). V gave up 6 bases and J gave up 0 bases, with 15 bases separating them. The CDR3 contains 16 residues. Germline CDR1 reads LNHDA; CDR2 reads SQIVND (reference sequence). Here the CDR3 DNA reads TGTGCCAGTAGAAAGGGATGGGAGTCAGCCAAAAACATTCAGTACTTC. Translated: CASRKGWESAKNIQYF.

V and J are TRBV5-5 and TRBJ2-7, with a weak D call TRBD1 (5 bases). The CDR3 covers 16 residues. The V and J ends lost 1 base and 0 bases respectively, with 14 bases between them. The germline CDR1 and CDR2 sequences are SGHKS and YYEKEE (reference sequence). CDR3 sequence (DNA): TGTGCCAGCAGCTTGCAGGGCGGATTCTTCTCCTACGAGCAGTACTTC. Translating it yields CASSLQGGFFSYEQYF.

V and J are TRBV27 and TRBJ2-1; tentatively, D is TRBD2 (7 bases). With 5 bases removed from V and 7 bases from J, the gap between germline ends came to 18 bases. This CDR3 is 15 amino acids long. In germline, CDR1 is MNHEY, CDR2 SMNVEV (reference sequence). The DNA of the CDR3 is TGTGCCAGCAGTCCCGAACGGGGGGCCGGGAATGAGCAGTTCTTC. This codes for CASSPERGAGNEQFF.

The sample holds one count of this clone. J is TRBJ2-7 and V is TRBV2; possibly TRBD2 for D (6 bases). The CDR3 extends over 14 amino acids. Trimming removed 4 bases at V and 6 bases at J, with 16 bases between. Germline CDR1 reads SNHLY; CDR2 reads FYNNEI. This CDR3 is CASSAFPTSPEQYF. The CDR3 DNA is TGTGCCAGCAGTGCCTTTCCGACTAGTCCCGAGCAGTACTTC.

This clone has just one count. The rearrangement uses TRBV28 and TRBJ2-5, with D maybe TRBD2 (7 bases). Trimming stripped 4 bases from V and 6 bases from J, with 18 bases between. CDR1 and CDR2 (germline): MDHEN, SYDVKM. The length of the CDR3 is 15 residues. The CDR3 loop is CASSSRGAGKQTQYF. The CDR3 DNA reads TGTGCCAGCAGTTCCCGGGGGGCAGGGAAGCAGACCCAGTACTTC.

The rearrangement uses TRBV28 and TRBJ2-7; the D gene is possibly TRBD1 (5 bases). CDR1 MDHEN and CDR2 SYDVKM come from the germline V gene. Between the trimmed V and J ends, which lost 2 bases and 2 bases, there was a span of 13 bases. This CDR3 has 15 amino acids. The CDR3 spells CASSLTGEEAYEQYF. The DNA for the CDR3 is TGTGCCAGCAGTTTAACAGGCGAAGAGGCCTACGAGCAGTACTTC.

The chain couples TRBV7-6 to TRBJ2-1, with a weak D call TRBD2 (5 bases). Trimming removed 5 bases from V and 6 bases from J, with 17 bases in between. Per the germline V gene, CDR1 is SGHVS and CDR2 is FNYEAQ. This CDR3 has 15 amino acids. The CDR3 loop is CASSPRGGGLNEQFF. The CDR3 nucleotides read TGTGCCAGCAGCCCTCGCGGAGGAGGCCTCAATGAGCAGTTCTTC.

The CDR3, as DNA: TGTGCCAGCAGCCAAGAGGGGGGAGGGTGGAGGAACACTGAAGCTTTCTTT. Residues: CASSQEGGGWRNTEAFF. The V gene is TRBV14, the J gene TRBJ1-1, with a weak D call TRBD1 (5 bases). The CDR3 length is 17 residues. The V end lost 0 bases, the J end lost 1 base, and 15 bases lay between the germline ends. CDR1 and CDR2 from the germline V gene are SGHDN and FVKESK.

The chain joins TRBV5-1 to TRBJ1-1, with D perhaps TRBD1 (6 bases). The CDR3 totals 16 residues. V gave up 3 bases and J gave up 0 bases, with 15 bases separating them. Germline V lookup: CDR1 SGHRS, CDR2 YFSETQ. The CDR3 DNA reads as TGCGCCAGCAGCTCTTACAGGGATTCGATGAACACTGAAGCTTTCTTT. This encodes CASSSYRDSMNTEAFF. Together with reference TRBV5-1 and TRBJ1-1, the CDR3 gives the full variable domain: KAGVTQTPRYLIKTRGQQVTLSCSPISGHRSVSWYQQTPGQGLQFLFEYFSETQRNKGNFPGRFSGRQFSNSRSEMNVSTLELGDSALYLCASSSYRDSMNTEAFFGQGTRLTVV.

The V gene is TRBV4-1, the J gene TRBJ1-6; 8 positions agree with TRBD1. This CDR3 comprises 16 residues. J gave up 7 bases and V 0 bases, and 5 bases lay outside the gene matches. In germline, CDR1 is MGHRA, CDR2 YSYEKL. CDR3 sequence (DNA): TGCGCCAGCAGCCAAGAGCAGGGGGCAAAGAATTCACCCCTCCACTTT. Translation: CASSQEQGAKNSPLHF.

For the CDR3, the DNA is TGCGCCAGCAGCTCCGGGGGGGACTCTGGAAACACCATATATTTT. Protein sequence: CASSSGGDSGNTIYF. The rearrangement joins TRBV5-1 to TRBJ1-3; D possibly corresponds to TRBD1 (5 bases). The CDR3 contains 15 residues. CDR1 and CDR2 from the germline V gene are SGHRS and YFSETQ. Trimming shortened V by 3 bases and J by 0 bases, and 10 bases separated the two germline ends.

CDR3 amino acids: CASSSGLPLSTDTQYF. Here the CDR3 DNA reads TGTGCCAGCAGTTCTGGACTACCCCTTAGCACAGATACGCAGTATTTT. The chain is built from TRBV27 and TRBJ2-3, with D possibly TRBD2 on 6 matching bases. CDR3 length: 16 residues. V gave up 4 bases and J gave up 0 bases, with 14 bases separating them. Germline V gene data show CDR1 as MNHEY and CDR2 as SMNVEV (reference sequence).

This chain uses TRBV25-1 with TRBJ1-2, with TRBD1 identical over 7 bases. Germline V gene data show CDR1 as MGHDK and CDR2 as SYGVNS. Trimming removed 3 bases from V and 6 bases from J; junction bases left unmatched: 1. The CDR3 consists of 12 residues. The CDR3 is CASSDQGDGYTF. CDR3 bases: TGTGCCAGCAGTGATCAGGGGGATGGCTACACCTTC.

V is TRBV6-1 and J is TRBJ1-3, with D perhaps matching TRBD1 (5 bases). CDR1 is MNHNS, CDR2 SASEGT, per germline. Trimming shortened V by 1 base and J by 7 bases, and 11 bases separated the two germline ends. The CDR3 loop spans 14 amino acids. CDR3 DNA: TGTGCCAGCAGTGAAGGAGGGGCGGGGAACACCATATATTTT. It encodes CASSEGGAGNTIYF.